This T cell receptor (beta chain) was sequenced in a study of regulatory T cells in long-lasting Graves disease. As for the study in general: Persistence in Graves' disease denoted antithyroid drug use beyond 5 years alongside positive TSH receptor antibodies. Findings and limits, study-wide: Favoring TRBV28, TRBJ1-2 and TRBJ2-5 was a feature seen in persistent disease.

Time point indicated: persistent/refractory GD, antithyroid drugs over 5 years with positive TRAb. PBMC RNA served as the TCR library source. The table lists this clonotype with many counts. Its antigen is undetermined. Researchers made TCR beta libraries by using iRepertoire HTBI primers and running Arm-PCR on CDR3 regions. Each CDR3 protein gets one entry after TCRdb re-called the multiplex PCR reads with MiXCR. Seen here are 650,000 to 700,000 distinct CDR3 sequences, 25% to 35% observed once, and the top ten hold about two fifths. The CDR3 extends over 12 amino acids. V was trimmed by 4 bases and J by 0 bases, leaving 4 bases between them. Germline V gives CDR1 SQVTM, CDR2 ANQGSEA.

The V gene is TRBV29-1, the J gene TRBJ1-5, with D uncertain. The input for sequencing was peripheral blood mononuclear cells (PBMCs), taken when the disease was refractory, from a patient treated with antithyroid drugs. The receptor was derived from a female donor with Graves disease. The CDR3 loop reads CSVVDSNQPQHF. CDR3 coding DNA: TGCAGCGTTGTAGATAGCAATCAGCCCCAGCATTTT.